The sequence of this T cell receptor beta chain was determined in a study of blood T cells in healthy people across ages. The draw of peripheral blood yielded ten milliliters from each donor. This clonotype was detected once. Its antigen is unknown. Germline CDR1 LGHDT, CDR2 YNNKEL (reference sequence). The V and J ends lost 3 bases and 7 bases, in that order; junction bases with no gene match: 10. This CDR3 has 17 residues. Combining a sample-barcoded 5' primer with a J-beta primer mix, a second PCR ran for roughly 6 to 12 cycles. TCRdb called the 5' RACE reads again in MiXCR, with one record for every CDR3 protein. The sample contains some 370,000 distinct CDR3 sequences, roughly half of which appear only once. Study-wide points: Roughly linearly, TCR beta diversity per million T cells fell as age increased. Higher diversity, along with more naive CD4+ cells, distinguished long-lived donors from aged donors. The diversity estimates, figures obtained from one million T cells, were considered underestimates.

The chain carries TRBV3-1 and TRBJ2-1; 12 bases align to TRBD2. The clonotype comes from a man aged 55 to 70 in good health. Sample: blood. Here the CDR3 reads CASSQNVLAGGWNEQFF. The CDR3 region has the DNA TGTGCCAGCAGCCAGAATGTCCTAGCGGGAGGGTGGAATGAGCAGTTCTTC.